This T cell receptor beta chain appears in the sequencing data of a study of vaccination effects on CD4 cells after COVID-19. About the study: The culture medium for 1.5 million to 2 million PBMC per well included around 9 IU/ml IL-2 and about 10 ug/ml peptides.

The method was immunoSEQ multiplex PCR; TCRdb's version includes in-frame clones alone and lacks a portion of them. Here the sample spans fewer than 35,000 clones, 70% being singletons. This CDR3 has 14 residues. Germline V gives CDR1 SGHRS, CDR2 YFSETQ. V lost 5 bases and J lost 0, with 8 bases in between. Study-level points and caveats: Cross-reactivity with common cold coronaviruses was shown by only 1 of 255 vaccine-induced clones in healthy vaccinees.

CD4+ T cell isolation took place after 10 days of culture. According to the study, vaccine recipients showed no prior SARS-CoV-2 infection and negative nucleocapsid antibodies. On day 3 and again on day 7, half the medium was replaced with IL-2 medium. As regards this clone: The target antigen is unknown.

The receptor comes from a human donor who received a COVID-19 vaccine. The J gene is TRBJ2-2, the V gene TRBV5-1; no clear D gene. Sequenced material: CD4+ T cells from PBMCs cultured without peptide, taken before COVID-19 vaccination. CDR3 coding DNA: TGCGCCAGCAGGGAAGCGTCGAACACCGGGGAGCTGTTTTTT. Translating gives CASREASNTGELFF.